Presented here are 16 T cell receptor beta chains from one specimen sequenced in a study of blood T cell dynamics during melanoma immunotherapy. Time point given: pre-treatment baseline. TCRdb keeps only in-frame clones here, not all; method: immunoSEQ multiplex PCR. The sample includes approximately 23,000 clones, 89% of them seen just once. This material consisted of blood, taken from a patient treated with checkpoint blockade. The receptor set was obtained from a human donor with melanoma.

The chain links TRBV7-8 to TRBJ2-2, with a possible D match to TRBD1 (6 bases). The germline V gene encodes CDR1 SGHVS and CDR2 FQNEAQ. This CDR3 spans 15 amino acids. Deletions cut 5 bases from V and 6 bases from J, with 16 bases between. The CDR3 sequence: CASSQHRDFAGELFF. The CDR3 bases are TGTGCCAGCAGCCAACACAGGGATTTCGCCGGGGAGCTGTTTTTT.

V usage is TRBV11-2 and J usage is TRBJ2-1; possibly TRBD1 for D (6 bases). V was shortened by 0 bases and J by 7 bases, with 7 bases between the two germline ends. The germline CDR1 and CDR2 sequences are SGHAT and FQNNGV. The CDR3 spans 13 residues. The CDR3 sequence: CASSLDRGNEQFF. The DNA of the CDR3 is TGTGCCAGCAGCTTAGATAGGGGGAATGAGCAGTTCTTC.

DNA of the CDR3: TGCGCCAGCAGCCAGAACAGGGGTTTTGGGAATCAGCCCCAGCATTTT. Amino acids: CASSQNRGFGNQPQHF. This chain links TRBV4-1 with TRBJ1-5; TRBD1 matches 7 bases. This CDR3 is built from 16 residues. Germline V gene sequence: CDR1 MGHRA, CDR2 YSYEKL. With 3 bases clipped from V and 4 bases from J, the junction kept 9 bases outside the gene matches.

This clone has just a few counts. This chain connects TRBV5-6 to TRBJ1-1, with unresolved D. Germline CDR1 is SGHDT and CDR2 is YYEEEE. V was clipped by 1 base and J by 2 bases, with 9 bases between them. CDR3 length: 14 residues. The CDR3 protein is CASSLFGSNTEAFF. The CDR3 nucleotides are TGTGCCAGCAGCTTGTTCGGGAGTAACACTGAAGCTTTCTTT. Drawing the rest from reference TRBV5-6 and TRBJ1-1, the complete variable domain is DAGVTQSPTHLIKTRGQQVTLRCSPKSGHDTVSWYQQALGQGPQFIFQYYEEEERQRGNFPDRFSGHQFPNYSSELNVNALLLGDSALYLCASSLFGSNTEAFFGQGTRLTVV.

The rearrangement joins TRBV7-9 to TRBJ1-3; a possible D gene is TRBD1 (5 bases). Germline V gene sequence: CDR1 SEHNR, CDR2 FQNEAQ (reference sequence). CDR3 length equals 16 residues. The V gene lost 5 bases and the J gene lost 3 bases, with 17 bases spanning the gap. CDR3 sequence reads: CASSRQGGLVGNTIYF. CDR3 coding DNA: TGTGCCAGCAGCCGTCAGGGCGGGTTGGTTGGAAACACCATATATTTT.

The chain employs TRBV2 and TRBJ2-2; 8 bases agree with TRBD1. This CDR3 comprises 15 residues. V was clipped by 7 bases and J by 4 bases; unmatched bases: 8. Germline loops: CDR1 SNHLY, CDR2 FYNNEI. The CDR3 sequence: CASNPQGARTGELFF. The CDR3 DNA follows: TGTGCCAGCAATCCCCAGGGGGCGCGCACCGGGGAGCTGTTTTTT.

The CDR3 nucleotides are TGTGCCAGTAGGTCCCCGGGACAGGTTAACACTGAAGCTTTCTTT. Amino acids: CASRSPGQVNTEAFF. This chain links TRBV19 with TRBJ1-1; 8 nucleotides match TRBD1. Germline lookup yields CDR1 LNHDA and CDR2 SQIVND (reference sequence). The J segment lost 2 bases and the V segment lost 6 bases, leaving 8 bases of the junction unmatched. This CDR3 comprises 15 residues.

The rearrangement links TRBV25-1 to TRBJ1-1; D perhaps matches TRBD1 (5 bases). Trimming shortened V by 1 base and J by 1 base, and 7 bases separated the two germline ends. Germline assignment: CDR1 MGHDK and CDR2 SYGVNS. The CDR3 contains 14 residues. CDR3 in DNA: TGTGCCAGCAGTGAATTTCAGGGGAACACTGAAGCTTTCTTT. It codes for CASSEFQGNTEAFF.

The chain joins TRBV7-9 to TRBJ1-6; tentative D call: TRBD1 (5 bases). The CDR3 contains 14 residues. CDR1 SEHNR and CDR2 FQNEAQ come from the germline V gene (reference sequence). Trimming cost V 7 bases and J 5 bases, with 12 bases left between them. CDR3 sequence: CASNVDTDNSPLHF. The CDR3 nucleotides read TGTGCCAGCAACGTGGACACAGATAATTCACCCCTCCACTTT.

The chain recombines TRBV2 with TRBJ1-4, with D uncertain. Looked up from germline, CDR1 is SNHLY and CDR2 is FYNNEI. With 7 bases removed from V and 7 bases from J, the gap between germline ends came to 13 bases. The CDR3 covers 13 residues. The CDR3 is CASTGVPGEKLFF. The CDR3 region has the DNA TGTGCCAGCACCGGAGTTCCCGGTGAAAAACTGTTTTTT.

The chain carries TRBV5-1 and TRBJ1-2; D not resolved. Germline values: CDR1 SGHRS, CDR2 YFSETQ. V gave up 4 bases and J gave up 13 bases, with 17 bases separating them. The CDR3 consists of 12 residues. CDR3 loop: CASSRTRQDRTF. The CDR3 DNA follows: TGCGCCAGCAGCCGTACAAGACAAGATCGCACCTTC.

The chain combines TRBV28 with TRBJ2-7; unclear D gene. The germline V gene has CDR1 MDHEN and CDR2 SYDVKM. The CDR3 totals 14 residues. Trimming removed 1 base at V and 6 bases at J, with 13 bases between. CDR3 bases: TGTGCCAGCAGTTTATCCGGAGCATGGGGCGAGCAGTACTTC. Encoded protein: CASSLSGAWGEQYF.

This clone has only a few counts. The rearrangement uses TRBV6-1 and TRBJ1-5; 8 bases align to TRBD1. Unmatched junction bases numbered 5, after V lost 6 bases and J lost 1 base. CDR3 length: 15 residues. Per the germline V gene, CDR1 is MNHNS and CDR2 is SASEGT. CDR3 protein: CASRLQGASNQPQHF. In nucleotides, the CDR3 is TGTGCCAGCAGATTGCAGGGGGCAAGCAATCAGCCCCAGCATTTT.

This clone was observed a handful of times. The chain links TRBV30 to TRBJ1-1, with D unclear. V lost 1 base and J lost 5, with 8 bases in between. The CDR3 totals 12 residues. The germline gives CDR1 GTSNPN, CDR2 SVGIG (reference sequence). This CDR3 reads CAWSGSNTEAFF. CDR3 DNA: TGTGCCTGGAGTGGGTCGAATACTGAAGCTTTCTTT.

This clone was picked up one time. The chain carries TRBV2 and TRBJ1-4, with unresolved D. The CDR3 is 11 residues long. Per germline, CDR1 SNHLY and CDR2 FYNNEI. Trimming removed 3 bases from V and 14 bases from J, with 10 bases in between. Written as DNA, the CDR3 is TGTGCCAGCAGTGAGACGGGAGGGCTGTTTTTT. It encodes CASSETGGLFF.

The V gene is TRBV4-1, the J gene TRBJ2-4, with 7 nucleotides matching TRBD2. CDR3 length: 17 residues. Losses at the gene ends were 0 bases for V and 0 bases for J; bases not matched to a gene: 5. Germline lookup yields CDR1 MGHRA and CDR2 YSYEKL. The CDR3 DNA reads TGCGCCAGCAGCCAAGATGCGGGGGTGGGAGCCAAAAACATTCAGTACTTC. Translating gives CASSQDAGVGAKNIQYF.